Presented here are 19 T cell receptor beta chains from one specimen sequenced in a study of T cells in Graves' hyperthyroidism and ophthalmopathy. RNA transcripts were the template for amplifying TCR beta CDR3 regions. The primer set for the first-round RT-PCR of the TCR CDR3 was HTBI. One entry per CDR3 protein results from TCRdb running MiXCR on the multiplex PCR reads. The sample yields some 560,000 distinct CDR3 sequences, roughly 15% seen once. Sequenced input: blood. The receptors here all came from a woman aged 40 to 50 with Graves' hyperthyroidism.

This clonotype was seen at least ten times. V gene TRBV3-1 combines with J gene TRBJ2-5, with 14 bases aligning to TRBD2. This CDR3 region has 19 residues. V shed 2 bases and J 2 bases; nucleotides not matched to a gene: 10. The germline V gene encodes CDR1 LGHDT and CDR2 YNNKEL (reference sequence). In nucleotides, the CDR3 is TGTGCCAGCAGCCAAAGACCGGGACTAGCGGGAGAGGGGCAAGAGACCCAGTACTTC. It translates to CASSQRPGLAGEGQETQYF.

The sample holds many counts of this clonotype. The chain recombines TRBV5-5 with TRBJ2-7, with TRBD1 identical over 9 bases. Unmatched junction bases numbered 8, after V lost 2 bases and J lost 5 bases. CDR1 SGHKS and CDR2 YYEKEE come from the germline V gene (reference sequence). There are 15 residues in the CDR3. The CDR3 region is CASSFPGTGIDEQYF. In DNA, the CDR3 is TGTGCCAGCAGCTTCCCCGGGACAGGGATCGACGAGCAGTACTTC.

This clonotype turned up a few times. The chain recombines TRBV4-1 with TRBJ2-5, with TRBD1 identical over 8 bases. The V gene end was trimmed by 0 bases and the J gene end by 2 bases; junction bases not matched to a gene: 11. From germline, CDR1 is MGHRA and CDR2 YSYEKL. The CDR3 is made up of 18 amino acids. As DNA, the CDR3 is TGCGCCAGCAGCCAAGATTGGTGGGCGGGACAGGATCAAGAGACCCAGTACTTC. As protein: CASSQDWWAGQDQETQYF.

This clonotype has ten or more counts. The V gene is TRBV5-1, the J gene TRBJ2-5, with D unresolved. Germline V gives CDR1 SGHRS, CDR2 YFSETQ. CDR3 length equals 13 residues. V gave up 0 bases and J gave up 4 bases, with 7 bases separating them. CDR3 region: CASSLGTSETQYF. The CDR3 region has the DNA TGCGCCAGCAGCTTGGGAACCTCAGAGACCCAGTACTTC.

The genes are TRBV6-1 and TRBJ2-1; TRBD2 matches at 8 bases. The CDR3 is 16 residues long. V was pared by 6 bases and J by 3 bases, with 10 bases of the junction left unmatched. CDR1 is MNHNS, CDR2 SASEGT, per germline. The DNA of the CDR3 is TGTGCCAGCAGCCAAGAACTAGCGGCACTCTACAATGAGCAGTTCTTC. This gives the protein CASSQELAALYNEQFF.

The chain has TRBV20-1 and TRBJ2-7; TRBD1 matches 9 bases. The V and J ends lost 2 bases and 4 bases, in that order; junction bases with no gene match: 3. This CDR3 is 13 amino acids long. Germline V gene data show CDR1 as DFQATT and CDR2 as SNEGSKA (reference sequence). CDR3 DNA sequence: TGCAGTGCTAGACGACAGGGGGATTACGAGCAGTACTTC. Translation: CSARRQGDYEQYF.

The chain carries TRBV15 and TRBJ2-1, with TRBD1 matching 11 bases. Germline CDR1 is LNHNV and CDR2 is YYDKDF (reference sequence). The CDR3 is 15 residues long. The J segment lost 7 bases and the V segment lost 3 bases, leaving 5 bases of the junction unmatched. The CDR3 nucleotides read TGTGCCACCAGCAGGGGACAGGGGGATCGGAATGAGCAGTTCTTC. The encoded protein is CATSRGQGDRNEQFF.

Here the CDR3 reads CASSRMGDTQYF. CDR3 nucleotides: TGCGCCAGCAGCCGGATGGGAGATACGCAGTATTTT. The rearrangement joins TRBV4-1 to TRBJ2-3; unclear D gene. The ends were cut back, 4 bases at V and 5 bases at J, with 7 bases in the middle. Germline V gene lookup returns CDR1 MGHRA and CDR2 YSYEKL. The length of the CDR3 is 12 residues.

This chain connects TRBV9 to TRBJ2-1; TRBD2 agrees at 7 bases. Germline V gives CDR1 SGDLS, CDR2 YYNGEE. The CDR3 consists of 16 residues. The trim removed 3 bases at V and 0 bases at J, leaving 6 bases unmatched. CDR3: CASSATSASSYNEQFF. CDR3 bases: TGTGCCAGCAGCGCCACTAGCGCCAGCTCCTACAATGAGCAGTTCTTC.

This clonotype was observed at least ten times. The V and J genes are TRBV12-3 or TRBV12-4 and TRBJ1-1; TRBD1 might be the D (6 bases). The CDR3 covers 12 residues. Trimming removed 6 bases at V and 9 bases at J, with 14 bases between. CDR3 DNA: TGTGCCAGCAGCCATGGGGGCAGCAAAGCTTTCTTT. This gives the protein CASSHGGSKAFF.

This clonotype was recorded at least ten times. The rearrangement joins TRBV28 to TRBJ2-7; unclear D gene. This CDR3 has 12 residues. The germline V gene encodes CDR1 MDHEN and CDR2 SYDVKM. The V end was cut by 2 bases, the J end by 5 bases, with 7 bases between. The CDR3 protein is CASSLGRDEQYF. The CDR3 nucleotides are TGTGCCAGCAGTTTAGGAAGGGACGAGCAGTACTTC. The full variable domain, its missing parts supplied by reference TRBV28 and TRBJ2-7, is DVKVTQSSRYLVKRTGEKVFLECVQDMDHENMFWYRQDPGLGLRLIYFSYDVKMKEKGDIPEGYSVSREKKERFSLILESASTNQTSMYLCASSLGRDEQYFGPGTRLTVT.

The CDR3: CASSQESSSTGELFF. The CDR3 coding sequence is TGCGCCAGCAGCCAAGAATCTAGCTCCACCGGGGAGCTGTTTTTT. V usage is TRBV4-1 and J usage is TRBJ2-2; maybe TRBD2 (5 bases). Germline CDR1 MGHRA, CDR2 YSYEKL. CDR3 length: 15 residues. The V gene lost 0 bases and the J gene lost 4 bases, with 9 bases spanning the gap.

The V and J genes are TRBV20-1 and TRBJ2-2; the match to TRBD1 covers 8 bases. V shed 1 base and J 10 bases; nucleotides not matched to a gene: 11. The CDR3 extends over 15 amino acids. The germline V gene has CDR1 DFQATT and CDR2 SNEGSKA (reference sequence). In DNA, the CDR3 is TGCAGTGCTAGAGTCGGGGCAGGGGGCCACACGGAGCTGTTTTTT. It translates to CSARVGAGGHTELFF.

This clonotype was observed a handful of times. The CDR3 nucleotides read TGTGCCAGTAGTATACTCGGCGGGGCCTACAATGAGCAGTTCTTC. This gives the protein CASSILGGAYNEQFF. The chain couples TRBV19 to TRBJ2-1, with D possibly TRBD2 on 6 matching bases. The ends were cut back, 2 bases at V and 2 bases at J, with 10 bases in the middle. CDR3 length equals 15 residues. Germline values: CDR1 LNHDA, CDR2 SQIVND (reference sequence).

In its sample, this clonotype was seen many times. J is TRBJ2-7 and V is TRBV10-1; no clear D. The CDR3 sequence is 14 residues long. Germline values: CDR1 WNHNN, CDR2 SYGVQD (reference sequence). V gave up 6 bases and J gave up 4 bases, with 16 bases separating them. The CDR3 loop is CASSLEDAPYEQYF. The CDR3 DNA sequence: TGCGCCAGCAGCCTCGAGGACGCTCCGTACGAGCAGTACTTC.

The chain joins TRBV5-1 to TRBJ2-7; unclear D gene. From germline, CDR1 is SGHRS and CDR2 YFSETQ. Deletions cut 0 bases from V and 0 bases from J, with 10 bases between. The CDR3 consists of 15 residues. The CDR3 loop is CASSLASRSSYEQYF. CDR3 in DNA: TGCGCCAGCAGCTTGGCCAGTAGGAGCTCCTACGAGCAGTACTTC.

This clonotype turned up a few times. The rearrangement uses TRBV18 and TRBJ1-2; 7 nucleotides line up with TRBD1. The ends lost 0 bases at V and 3 bases at J; junction bases unmatched: 1. The CDR3 consists of 14 residues. The germline V gene encodes CDR1 KGHSH and CDR2 LQKENI. The CDR3 reads CASSPPTGYYGYTF. The DNA of the CDR3 is TGTGCCAGCTCACCACCGACAGGGTACTATGGCTACACCTTC.

This clonotype was seen ten or more times. CDR3: CASSLVPGLEQYF. The CDR3 DNA follows: TGCGCCAGCAGCTTGGTTCCGGGTCTGGAGCAGTACTTC. The chain couples TRBV5-1 to TRBJ2-7; D unclear. The germline V and J ends were trimmed by 0 bases and 7 bases, with 11 bases remaining between them. The CDR3 has 13 residues. CDR1 and CDR2 (germline): SGHRS, YFSETQ.

The table lists this clonotype with many counts. This chain joins TRBV11-2 and TRBJ2-1, with D tentatively TRBD1 (6 bases). Germline CDR1 is SGHAT and CDR2 is FQNNGV. The CDR3 spans 14 residues. Between the trimmed V and J ends, which lost 5 bases and 1 base, there was a span of 9 bases. The CDR3 DNA sequence: TGTGCCAGCAGCGACAGGCCATCCTACAATGAGCAGTTCTTC. Protein sequence: CASSDRPSYNEQFF.